The present entry profiles one T cell receptor (beta chain) with its context. Its antigen remains unknown. Following RNA extraction, reverse transcription yielded cDNA that acted as the sequencing template. The method was immunoSEQ multiplex PCR; TCRdb's version includes in-frame clones alone and lacks a portion of them. The sample has under 350,000 clones, more than 45% seen once. Described treatment: oral pan-JAK inhibitor, 5-10 mg twice daily. Punch biopsies of lesional scalp, plus peripheral blood, were taken from alopecia areata patients. The sample originates from a study of CD8+ T cells in alopecia areata. Regarding the study as a whole: Higher clonality than in normal scalp was seen in lesional scalp, especially alopecia totalis/universalis.

The CDR3 consists of 12 residues. The germline V gene encodes CDR1 MNHEY and CDR2 SVGAGI. V was trimmed by 0 bases and J by 5 bases, leaving 5 bases between them. The sample here was CD4+ T cells sorted from blood, taken at week 24, from a patient treated with tofacitinib. This receptor was taken from a human donor with alopecia areata. This rearrangement joins TRBV6-5 to TRBJ2-7; D is undetermined. CDR3 DNA: TGTGCCAGCAGTTACTCAGGGCACGAGCAGTACTTC. Translated: CASSYSGHEQYF.